Shown below are 11 T cell receptor beta chains from a single sample sequenced in a study of post-analysis software for immune sequencing data. Notes on the study in general: Included in a set of roughly five TRBV segments more frequent in patients than controls were TRBV5-6, TRBV5-1 and TRBV20-1.

The antigens of these receptors remain unknown. Prepared libraries of TCR beta cDNA carried unique molecular identifiers. TCRdb independently ran MiXCR on the PCR reads; one entry per CDR3 protein. The sample shows roughly 580,000 distinct CDR3 sequences, roughly 47% of them seen only once. What was sequenced was blood. These receptors were obtained from a girl aged 10 to 17 with multiple sclerosis.

The chain employs TRBV7-2 and TRBJ2-3; TRBD2 matches at 14 bases. The CDR3 contains 19 residues. CDR1 and CDR2 (germline): SGHTA, FQGNSA. Unmatched junction bases numbered 11, after V lost 1 base and J lost 5 bases. CDR3 nucleotide sequence: TGTGCCAGCAGCTTAGAGGGGAGGACTAGCGGGGGGTCGGGAGATACGCAGTATTTT. Its protein is CASSLEGRTSGGSGDTQYF. The variable domain in full, with the rest retrieved from reference TRBV7-2 and TRBJ2-3, is GAGVSQSPSNKVTEKGKDVELRCDPISGHTALYWYRQSLGQGLEFLIYFQGNSAPDKSGLPSDRFSAERTGGSVSTLTIQRTQQEDSAVYLCASSLEGRTSGGSGDTQYFGPGTRLTVL.

The chain combines TRBV29-1 with TRBJ2-7, with 11 bases lining up with TRBD1. The CDR3 contains 13 residues. CDR1 is SQVTM and CDR2 is ANQGSEA in the germline V gene. With V trimmed by 7 bases and J by 0 bases, 2 bases remained unmatched. For the CDR3, the DNA is TGCAGCGCCGGACAGGGGGCCTCCTACGAGCAGTACTTC. This translates into CSAGQGASYEQYF.

This clonotype showed up just a few times. The gene calls are TRBV18 and TRBJ2-3; 8 bases fit TRBD2. Trimming removed 2 bases from V and 2 bases from J; junction bases left unmatched: 3. In germline, CDR1 is KGHSH, CDR2 LQKENI. The CDR3 has 15 residues. CDR3 residues: CASSPSGGPTDTQYF. The CDR3 DNA is TGTGCCAGCTCACCATCGGGGGGGCCCACAGATACGCAGTATTTT.

The V gene is TRBV5-5, the J gene TRBJ1-2; D is possibly TRBD1 (5 bases). CDR3 length: 16 residues. Deletions cut 0 bases from V and 6 bases from J, with 18 bases between. Germline V gene data show CDR1 as SGHKS and CDR2 as YYEKEE (reference sequence). The CDR3 sequence: CASSLGSAGGGNGYTF. The CDR3, as DNA: TGTGCCAGCAGCTTGGGTTCAGCGGGGGGGGGGAATGGCTACACCTTC.

This clonotype has just a few counts. The J gene is TRBJ2-7, the V gene TRBV5-1; TRBD2 aligns across 10 bases. J was trimmed by 5 bases and V by 1 base; bases with no gene match: 9. The germline V gene encodes CDR1 SGHRS and CDR2 YFSETQ. There are 16 residues in the CDR3. The CDR3 DNA sequence: TGCGCCAGCAGCTTGCCGCATAGCGGGGGGATCGACGAGCAGTACTTC. Protein: CASSLPHSGGIDEQYF.

The rearrangement uses TRBV5-1 and TRBJ1-2; the D is unclear. The CDR3 is made up of 14 amino acids. Trimming cost V 4 bases and J 4 bases, with 14 bases left between them. From germline, CDR1 is SGHRS and CDR2 YFSETQ. The CDR3 nucleotides are TGCGCCAGCAGCCGTCGGGCAGATTCCTATGGCTACACCTTC. Residues: CASSRRADSYGYTF. The whole variable domain, filled in from reference TRBV5-1 and TRBJ1-2, reads KAGVTQTPRYLIKTRGQQVTLSCSPISGHRSVSWYQQTPGQGLQFLFEYFSETQRNKGNFPGRFSGRQFSNSRSEMNVSTLELGDSALYLCASSRRADSYGYTFGSGTRLTVV.

This sequence joins TRBV12-3 or TRBV12-4 and TRBJ2-7, with 14 bases lining up with TRBD2. CDR3 length: 17 residues. Trimming cost V 5 bases and J 4 bases; bases outside gene matches: 10. The CDR3 sequence is CASSGGTSGGRGYEQYF. For the CDR3, the DNA is TGTGCCAGCAGTGGGGGGACTAGCGGGGGAAGGGGGTACGAGCAGTACTTC.

This chain connects TRBV29-1 to TRBJ2-3; maybe TRBD2 (6 bases). The CDR3 is 14 residues long. Germline-derived CDR1 and CDR2 are SQVTM and ANQGSEA. Deletions cut 6 bases from V and 4 bases from J, with 17 bases between. CDR3 in amino acids: CSVSEGRKPDTQYF. The CDR3 coding sequence is TGCAGCGTCTCGGAGGGCCGCAAACCAGATACGCAGTATTTT.

This clonotype was seen a handful of times. The chain combines TRBV5-1 with TRBJ2-7, with 12 bases identical to TRBD2. This CDR3 spans 15 amino acids. Trimming took 3 bases from V and 3 from J; bases not matched to a gene: 4. Germline V gives CDR1 SGHRS, CDR2 YFSETQ. As DNA, the CDR3 is TGCGCCAGCAGCTCCTTACTAGCGGGAGGCTACGAGCAGTACTTC. Amino acid sequence: CASSSLLAGGYEQYF.

This rearrangement joins TRBV29-1 to TRBJ1-2; no reliable D call. Deletions cut 4 bases from V and 0 bases from J, with 9 bases between. CDR1 is SQVTM, CDR2 ANQGSEA, per germline. This CDR3 comprises 13 residues. The CDR3 sequence: CSVARGTNYGYTF. CDR3 DNA sequence: TGCAGCGTTGCGAGAGGGACTAACTATGGCTACACCTTC.

This clonotype was counted once. The chain has TRBV5-1 and TRBJ1-6, with 7 bases that match TRBD1. J gave up 7 bases and V 4 bases, and 14 bases lay outside the gene matches. Germline loops: CDR1 SGHRS, CDR2 YFSETQ. The CDR3 sequence is 17 residues long. CDR3 protein: CASSRFGGGDMNSPLHF. Written as DNA, the CDR3 is TGCGCCAGCAGCAGGTTTGGAGGGGGCGATATGAATTCACCCCTCCACTTT. Filled out from reference TRBV5-1 and TRBJ1-6, the complete variable domain reads KAGVTQTPRYLIKTRGQQVTLSCSPISGHRSVSWYQQTPGQGLQFLFEYFSETQRNKGNFPGRFSGRQFSNSRSEMNVSTLELGDSALYLCASSRFGGGDMNSPLHFGNGTRLTVT.